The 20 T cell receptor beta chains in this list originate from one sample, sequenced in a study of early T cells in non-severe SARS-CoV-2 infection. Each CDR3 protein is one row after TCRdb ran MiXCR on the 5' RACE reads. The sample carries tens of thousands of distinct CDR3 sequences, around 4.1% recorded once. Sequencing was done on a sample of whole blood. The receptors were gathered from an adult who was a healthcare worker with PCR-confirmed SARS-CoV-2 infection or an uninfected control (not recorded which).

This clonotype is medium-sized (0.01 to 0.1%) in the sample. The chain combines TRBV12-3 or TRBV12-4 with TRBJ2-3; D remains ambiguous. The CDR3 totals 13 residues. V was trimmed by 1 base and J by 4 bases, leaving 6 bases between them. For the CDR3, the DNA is TGTGCCAGCAGTTTAGTCCTAGCAGATACGCAGTATTTT. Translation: CASSLVLADTQYF.

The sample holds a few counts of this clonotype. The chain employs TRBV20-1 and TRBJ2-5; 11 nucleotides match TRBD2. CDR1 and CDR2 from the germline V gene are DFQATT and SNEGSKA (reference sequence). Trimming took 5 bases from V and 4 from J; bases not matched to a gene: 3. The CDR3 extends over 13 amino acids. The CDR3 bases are TGCAGTGCTTGGGGGACTAGCGGAGAGACCCAGTACTTC. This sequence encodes CSAWGTSGETQYF.

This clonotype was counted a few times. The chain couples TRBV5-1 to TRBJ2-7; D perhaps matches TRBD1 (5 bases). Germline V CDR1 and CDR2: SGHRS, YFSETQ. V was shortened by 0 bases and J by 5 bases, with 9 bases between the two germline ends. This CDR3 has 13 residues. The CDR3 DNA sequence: TGCGCCAGCAGCTTGGCGGCCAGGGACGAGCAGTACTTC. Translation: CASSLAARDEQYF.

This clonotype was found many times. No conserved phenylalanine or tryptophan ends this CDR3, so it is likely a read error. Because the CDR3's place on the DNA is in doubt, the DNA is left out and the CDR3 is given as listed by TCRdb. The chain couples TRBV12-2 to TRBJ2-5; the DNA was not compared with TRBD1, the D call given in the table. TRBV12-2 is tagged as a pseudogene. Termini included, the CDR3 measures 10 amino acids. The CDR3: CASRQGQKRE.

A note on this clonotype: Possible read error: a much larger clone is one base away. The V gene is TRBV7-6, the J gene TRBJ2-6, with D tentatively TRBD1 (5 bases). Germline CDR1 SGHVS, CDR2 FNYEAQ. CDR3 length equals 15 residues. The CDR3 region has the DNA TGTGCCAGCAGCCCCACGAACTCTGGGGCCAACATCCTGACTTTC. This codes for CASSPTNSGANILTF.

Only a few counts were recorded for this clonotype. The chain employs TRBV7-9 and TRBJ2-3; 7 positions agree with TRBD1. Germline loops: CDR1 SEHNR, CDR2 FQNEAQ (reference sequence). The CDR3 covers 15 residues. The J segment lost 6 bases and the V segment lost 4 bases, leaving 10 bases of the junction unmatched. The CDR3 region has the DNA TGTGCCAGCAGCTCGAAGACAGGGTACGGGGATACGCAGTATTTT. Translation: CASSSKTGYGDTQYF.

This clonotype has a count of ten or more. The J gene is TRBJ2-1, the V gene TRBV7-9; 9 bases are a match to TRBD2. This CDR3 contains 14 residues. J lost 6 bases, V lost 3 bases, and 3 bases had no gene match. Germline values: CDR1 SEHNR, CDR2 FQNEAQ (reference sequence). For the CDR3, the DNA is TGTGCCAGCAGCTTGGGACTAGCCCTCAATGAGCAGTTCTTC. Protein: CASSLGLALNEQFF.

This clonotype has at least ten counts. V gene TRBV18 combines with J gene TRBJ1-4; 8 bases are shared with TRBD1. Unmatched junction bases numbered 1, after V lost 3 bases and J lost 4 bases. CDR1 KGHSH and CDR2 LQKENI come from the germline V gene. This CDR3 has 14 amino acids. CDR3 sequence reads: CASSPDRGNEKLFF. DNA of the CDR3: TGTGCCAGCTCACCCGACAGGGGTAATGAAAAACTGTTTTTT.

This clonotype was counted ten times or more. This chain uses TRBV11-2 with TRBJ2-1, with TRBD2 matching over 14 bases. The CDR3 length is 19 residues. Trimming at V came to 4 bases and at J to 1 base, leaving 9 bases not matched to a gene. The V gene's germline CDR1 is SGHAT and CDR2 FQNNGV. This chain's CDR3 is CASSSPGLAGVTSYNEQFF. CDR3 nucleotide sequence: TGTGCCAGCAGCTCCCCGGGACTAGCGGGAGTAACGTCCTACAATGAGCAGTTCTTC. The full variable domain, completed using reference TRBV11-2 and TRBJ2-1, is EAGVAQSPRYKIIEKRQSVAFWCNPISGHATLYWYQQILGQGPKLLIQFQNNGVVDDSQLPKDRFSAERLKGVDSTLKIQPAKLEDSAVYLCASSSPGLAGVTSYNEQFFGPGTRLTVL.

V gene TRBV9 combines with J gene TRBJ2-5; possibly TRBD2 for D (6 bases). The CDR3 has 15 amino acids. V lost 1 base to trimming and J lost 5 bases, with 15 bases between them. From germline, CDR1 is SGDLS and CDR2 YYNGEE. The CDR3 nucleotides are TGTGCCAGCAGCGTAAGTGGCGGAGGGCGGGAGACCCAGTACTTC. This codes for CASSVSGGGRETQYF.

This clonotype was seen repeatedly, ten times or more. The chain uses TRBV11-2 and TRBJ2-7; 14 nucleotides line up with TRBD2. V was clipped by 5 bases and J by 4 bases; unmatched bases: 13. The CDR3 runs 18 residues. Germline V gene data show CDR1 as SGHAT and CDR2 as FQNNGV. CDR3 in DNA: TGTGCCAGCAGCCCCCGGGGGGGGACTAGCGGGAGTCGGTACGAGCAGTACTTC. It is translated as CASSPRGGTSGSRYEQYF.

The CDR3 sequence: CASSEGQGDYGYTF. The CDR3 DNA reads TGTGCCAGCAGTGAGGGACAGGGGGACTATGGCTACACCTTC. This chain uses TRBV6-1 with TRBJ1-2, with 11 positions matching TRBD1. Germline V gives CDR1 MNHNS, CDR2 SASEGT. CDR3 size: 14 residues. The V gene end was trimmed by 3 bases and the J gene end by 3 bases; junction bases not matched to a gene: 0.

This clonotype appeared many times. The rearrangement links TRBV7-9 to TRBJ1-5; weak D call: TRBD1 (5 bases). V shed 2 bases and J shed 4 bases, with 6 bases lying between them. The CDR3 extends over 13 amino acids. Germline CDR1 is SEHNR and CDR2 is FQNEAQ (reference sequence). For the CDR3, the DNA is TGTGCCAGCAGCTTATCAGGGAATCAGCCCCAGCATTTT. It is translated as CASSLSGNQPQHF.

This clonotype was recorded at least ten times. The CDR3 sequence: CASSADSLIYYGYTF. The DNA of the CDR3 is TGTGCCAGCAGCGCAGACAGCCTGATCTACTATGGCTACACCTTC. This chain uses TRBV6-5 with TRBJ1-2; D is perhaps TRBD1 (5 bases). V was cut by 6 bases and J by 3 bases, with 17 bases left in between. This CDR3 has 15 amino acids. CDR1 MNHEY and CDR2 SVGAGI come from the germline V gene.

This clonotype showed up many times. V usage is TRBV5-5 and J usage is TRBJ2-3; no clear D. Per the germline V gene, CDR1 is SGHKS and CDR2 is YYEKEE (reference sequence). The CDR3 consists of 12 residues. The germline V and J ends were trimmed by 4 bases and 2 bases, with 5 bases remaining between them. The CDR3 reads CASSRITDTQYF. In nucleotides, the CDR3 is TGTGCCAGCAGCCGTATCACAGATACGCAGTATTTT.

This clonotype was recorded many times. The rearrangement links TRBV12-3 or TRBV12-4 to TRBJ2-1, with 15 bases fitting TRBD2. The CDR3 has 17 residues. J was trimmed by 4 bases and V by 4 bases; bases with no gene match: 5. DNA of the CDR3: TGTGCCAGCAGTTCCGGACTAGCGGGAGGGGTATACAATGAGCAGTTCTTC. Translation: CASSSGLAGGVYNEQFF.

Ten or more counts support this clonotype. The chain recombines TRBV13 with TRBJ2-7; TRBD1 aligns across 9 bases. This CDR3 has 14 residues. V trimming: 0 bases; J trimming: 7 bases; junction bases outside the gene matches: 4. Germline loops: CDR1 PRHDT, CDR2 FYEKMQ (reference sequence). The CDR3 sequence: CASSLGTGGREQYF. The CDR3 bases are TGTGCCAGCAGCTTAGGTACAGGGGGCCGGGAGCAGTACTTC.

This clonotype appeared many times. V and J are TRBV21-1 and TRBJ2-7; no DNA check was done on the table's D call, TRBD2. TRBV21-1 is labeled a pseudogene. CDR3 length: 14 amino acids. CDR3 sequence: CASSPERESDEQYF. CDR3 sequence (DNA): TGTGCCAGCAGCCCCGAGCGGGAGTCCGACGAGCAGTACTTC.

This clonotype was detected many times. The chain's CDR3 is CSAPGTSNYEQYF. DNA of the CDR3: TGCAGTGCTCCCGGGACTAGCAACTACGAGCAGTACTTC. This chain connects TRBV20-1 to TRBJ2-7; 9 bases map to TRBD2. Per the germline V gene, CDR1 is DFQATT and CDR2 is SNEGSKA (reference sequence). Trimming at V came to 5 bases and at J to 3 bases, leaving 5 bases not matched to a gene. The CDR3 sequence is 13 residues long.

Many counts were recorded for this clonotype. The CDR3 spells CASSFTGDYEQYF. The CDR3 DNA follows: TGTGCCAGCAGTTTTACAGGGGACTACGAGCAGTACTTC. The chain employs TRBV27 and TRBJ2-7, with TRBD1 matching over 7 bases. The CDR3 runs to 13 residues. J was trimmed by 3 bases and V by 3 bases; bases with no gene match: 2. The germline V gene encodes CDR1 MNHEY and CDR2 SMNVEV (reference sequence).